This T cell receptor (beta chain) was captured by sequencing in a study of identifying expanded T cells in peripheral blood. The repertoire was sequenced with immunoSEQ multiplex PCR; TCRdb's copy has only in-frame clones and lacks some. The sample holds under 70,000 clones, about 90% seen once. The germline V gene encodes CDR1 LGHNA and CDR2 YNFKEQ. The CDR3 contains 19 residues. V was pared by 1 base and J by 1 base, with 9 bases of the junction left unmatched. No infections or other immune events were documented during collection. This TCR derives from a person between 18 and 70 years old in good health. The chain employs TRBV4-2 and TRBJ2-2, with TRBD2 matching 10 bases. Sample: blood. The CDR3 sequence is CASSQAPGSGGRNTGELFF. The CDR3 DNA is TGTGCCAGCAGCCAAGCCCCGGGTAGCGGGGGGCGGAACACCGGGGAGCTGTTTTTT.